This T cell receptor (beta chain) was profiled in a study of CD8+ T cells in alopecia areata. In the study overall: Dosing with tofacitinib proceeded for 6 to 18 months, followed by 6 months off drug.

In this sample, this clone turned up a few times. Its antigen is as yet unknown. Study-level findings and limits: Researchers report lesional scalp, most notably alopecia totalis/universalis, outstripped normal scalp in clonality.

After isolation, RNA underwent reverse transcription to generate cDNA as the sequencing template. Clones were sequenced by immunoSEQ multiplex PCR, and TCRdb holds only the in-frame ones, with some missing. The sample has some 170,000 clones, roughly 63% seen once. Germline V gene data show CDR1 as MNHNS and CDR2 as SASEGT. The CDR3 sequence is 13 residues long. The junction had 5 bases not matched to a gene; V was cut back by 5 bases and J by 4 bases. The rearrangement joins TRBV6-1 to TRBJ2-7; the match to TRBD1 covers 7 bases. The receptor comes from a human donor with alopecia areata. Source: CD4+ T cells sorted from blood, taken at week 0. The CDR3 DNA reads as TGTGCCAGCAGTACCGGGACAGTGTACGAGCAGTACTTC. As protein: CASSTGTVYEQYF.